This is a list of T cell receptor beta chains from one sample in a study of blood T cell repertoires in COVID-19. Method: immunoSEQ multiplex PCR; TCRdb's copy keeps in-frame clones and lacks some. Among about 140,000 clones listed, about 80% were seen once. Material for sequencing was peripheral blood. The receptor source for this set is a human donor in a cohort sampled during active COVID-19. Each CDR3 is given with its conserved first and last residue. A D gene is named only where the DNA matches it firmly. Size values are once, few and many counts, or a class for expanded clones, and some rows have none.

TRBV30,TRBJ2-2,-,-,CAWGRTNTGELFF,TGTGCCTGGGGGAGGACTAACACCGGGGAGCTGTTTTTT
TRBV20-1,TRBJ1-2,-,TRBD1,CSADRGQGYTF,TGCAGTGCTGACAGGGGTCAGGGCTACACCTTC
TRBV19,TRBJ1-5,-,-,CASSTGGAGNQPQHF,TGTGCCAGTAGCACGGGAGGGGCAGGCAATCAGCCCCAGCATTTT
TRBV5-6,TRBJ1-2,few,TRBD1,CASSLGQDGMTGYTF,TGTGCCAGCAGCTTAGGACAGGATGGTATGACGGGCTACACCTTC
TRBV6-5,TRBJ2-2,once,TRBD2,CASRTSGEGGELFF,TGTGCCAGCCGGACTAGCGGAGAGGGGGGGGAGCTGTTTTTT
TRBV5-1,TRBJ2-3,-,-,CASSSSGGDTQYF,TGCGCCAGCAGCTCCTCAGGCGGGGATACGCAGTATTTT
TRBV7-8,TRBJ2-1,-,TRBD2,CASSRPGTSVRKSSYNEQFF,TGTGCCAGCAGCCGACCCGGGACTAGCGTTCGAAAGAGCTCCTACAATGAGCAGTTCTTC
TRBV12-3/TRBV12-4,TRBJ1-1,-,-,CASGAGDTEAFF,TGTGCCAGCGGGGCGGGGGACACTGAAGCTTTCTTT
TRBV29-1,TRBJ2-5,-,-,CSVAGSQETQYF,TGCAGCGTTGCGGGGTCCCAAGAGACCCAGTACTTC
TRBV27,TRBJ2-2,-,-,CASTGQIGELFF,TGTGCCAGCACAGGGCAGATCGGGGAGCTGTTTTTT
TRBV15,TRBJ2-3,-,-,CATSRDAQGHATQYF,TGTGCCACCAGCAGAGATGCACAGGGACACGCTACGCAGTATTTT
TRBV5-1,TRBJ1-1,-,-,CASSLGDFNTEAFF,TGCGCCAGCAGCTTAGGCGACTTCAACACTGAAGCTTTCTTT
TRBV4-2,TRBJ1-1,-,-,CASSPGGMESSTEAFF,TGTGCCAGCAGCCCGGGGGGGATGGAGTCTAGCACTGAAGCTTTCTTT
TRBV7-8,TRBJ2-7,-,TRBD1,CASSLRQGPYEQYF,TGTGCCAGCAGCCTGCGACAGGGCCCCTACGAGCAGTACTTC
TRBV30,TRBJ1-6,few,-,CAWSPSGNSPLHF,TGTGCCTGGAGTCCCAGCGGCAATTCACCCCTCCACTTT
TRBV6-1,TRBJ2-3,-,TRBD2,CASSEWMAAGGPTDTQYF,TGTGCCAGCAGTGAATGGATGGCTGCGGGAGGGCCAACAGATACGCAGTATTTT
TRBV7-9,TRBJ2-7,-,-,CASSLDPRYEQYF,TGTGCCAGCAGCTTAGATCCCAGATACGAGCAGTACTTC
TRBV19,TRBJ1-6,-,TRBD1,CASSIGRAGGNLGSPLHF,TGTGCCAGTAGTATAGGCCGAGCAGGGGGCAATTTGGGTTCACCCCTCCACTTT
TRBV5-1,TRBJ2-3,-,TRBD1,CASSRGQETDTQYF,TGCGCCAGCAGCCGGGGACAGGAAACCGATACGCAGTATTTT
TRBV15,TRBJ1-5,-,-,CATGHIDSNQPQHF,TGTGCCACCGGACATATAGATAGCAATCAGCCCCAGCATTTT
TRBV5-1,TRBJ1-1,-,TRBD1,CASSLQGEAHTEAFF,TGCGCCAGCAGCTTACAGGGGGAGGCCCACACTGAAGCTTTCTTT
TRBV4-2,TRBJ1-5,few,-,CASSRSDQPQHF,TGTGCCAGCAGCCGGAGCGATCAGCCCCAGCATTTT
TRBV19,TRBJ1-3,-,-,CASSQSLGTGNTIYF,TGTGCCAGTAGCCAATCCCTCGGGACAGGAAACACCATATATTTT
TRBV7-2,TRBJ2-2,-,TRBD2,CASSSRGGGNTGELFF,TGTGCCAGCAGCTCCCGGGGCGGGGGAAACACCGGGGAGCTGTTTTTT
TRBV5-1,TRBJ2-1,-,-,CASRIQGGSSYNEQFF,TGCGCCAGCAGAATCCAGGGGGGAAGCTCCTACAATGAGCAGTTCTTC
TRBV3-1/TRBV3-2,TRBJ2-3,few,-,CASSQIRADTQYF,TGTGCCAGCAGCCAAATCAGGGCAGATACGCAGTATTTT
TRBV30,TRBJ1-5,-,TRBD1,CAWTGGGNQPQHF,TGTGCCTGGACAGGGGGAGGCAATCAGCCCCAGCATTTT
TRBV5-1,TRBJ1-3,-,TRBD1,CASSPGQGAGNTIYF,TGCGCCAGTTCTCCGGGACAGGGAGCTGGAAACACCATATATTTT
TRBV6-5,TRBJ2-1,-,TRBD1,CASLEPGQGYNEQFF,TGTGCCAGCCTTGAACCGGGACAGGGGTACAATGAGCAGTTCTTC
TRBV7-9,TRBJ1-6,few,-,CASSLDGDFNSPLHF,TGTGCCAGCAGCTTAGACGGGGACTTCAATTCACCCCTCCACTTT
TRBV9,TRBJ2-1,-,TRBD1,CASSATGQGNNEQFF,TGTGCCAGCAGCGCAACCGGACAGGGCAACAATGAGCAGTTCTTC
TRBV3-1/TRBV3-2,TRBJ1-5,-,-,CASSPRLSNQPQHF,TGTGCCAGCAGCCCTCGTTTGAGCAATCAGCCCCAGCATTTT
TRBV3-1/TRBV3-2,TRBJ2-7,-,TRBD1,CASSPRDRVNYEQYF,TGTGCCAGCAGCCCGCGGGACAGGGTTAACTACGAGCAGTACTTC
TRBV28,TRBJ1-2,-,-,CASSRTRGYTF,TGTGCCAGCAGTCGCACACGAGGCTACACCTTC
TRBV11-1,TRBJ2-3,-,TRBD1,CASRGTGLYTDTQYF,TGTGCCAGCAGGGGGACAGGGCTGTACACAGATACGCAGTATTTT
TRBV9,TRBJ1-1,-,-,CASSVAGSTEAFF,TGTGCCAGCAGCGTAGCGGGGAGCACTGAAGCTTTCTTT
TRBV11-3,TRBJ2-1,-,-,CASSLEHSSYNEQFF,TGTGCCAGCAGCTTAGAACATTCCTCCTACAATGAGCAGTTCTTC
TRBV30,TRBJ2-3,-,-,CAWIMRGGTDTQYF,TGTGCCTGGATAATGCGGGGAGGTACAGATACGCAGTATTTT
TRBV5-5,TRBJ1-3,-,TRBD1,CASSLRLLQGALGNTIYF,TGTGCCAGCAGCTTGAGGCTATTACAGGGGGCGCTTGGAAACACCATATATTTT